The 30 T cell receptor beta chains given below trace back to one sample, sequenced in a study of cytomegalovirus exposure and HLA in healthy donors (dated by TCRdb to the late 2010s). The library was produced with the immunoSEQ multiplex PCR assay. A mixture of 60 forward primers for TCR Vbeta segments and 13 reverse primers for TCR Jbeta segments was used in the multiplex PCR. In TCRdb, the immuneACCESS table is reduced to in-frame sequences with V and J assigned. These tables do not hold every clone; where another copy was compared, an unresolved V gene accounts for under half, and the others remain unexplained. This sample is represented by fewer than 40,000 clones; 80% to 90% of them were singletons. The ten largest make up 3.6% of the sample. The specimen sequenced was PBMCs. These receptors were obtained from a woman in her late teens or twenties in good health and CMV-seronegative.

The rearrangement links TRBV6-5 to TRBJ2-7; no clear D gene. Germline V CDR1 and CDR2: MNHEY, SVGAGI. V was trimmed by 0 bases and J by 3 bases, leaving 9 bases between them. The CDR3 covers 14 residues. Here the CDR3 reads CASSYSEIYYEQYF. Written as DNA, the CDR3 is TGTGCCAGCAGTTACTCCGAGATTTACTACGAGCAGTACTTC.

V is TRBV7-7 and J is TRBJ1-5; 9 positions agree with TRBD1. The trim removed 5 bases at V and 4 bases at J, leaving 6 bases unmatched. This CDR3 comprises 15 residues. Germline assignment: CDR1 SSHAT and CDR2 FNYEAQ (reference sequence). CDR3: CASSAGQGRNQPQHF. The CDR3, as DNA: TGTGCCAGCAGCGCGGGACAGGGTCGAAATCAGCCCCAGCATTTT. The full variable domain, in which reference TRBV7-7 and TRBJ1-5 provide the parts outside the CDR3, is GAGVSQSPRYKVTKRGQDVTLRCDPISSHATLYWYQQALGQGPEFLTYFNYEAQPDKSGLPSDRFSAERPEGSISTLTIQRTEQRDSAMYRCASSAGQGRNQPQHFGDGTRLSIL.

This chain uses TRBV9 with TRBJ1-5, with D possibly matching TRBD1 (5 bases). The ends were cut back, 1 base at V and 5 bases at J, with 7 bases in the middle. The CDR3 extends over 13 amino acids. Germline V CDR1 and CDR2: SGDLS, YYNGEE. CDR3 nucleotide sequence: TGTGCCAGCAGCGTAACAGGAGATCAGCCCCAGCATTTT. This translates into CASSVTGDQPQHF.

Worth noting for this clone: One end of the junction is discordant with germline, which a read error may explain. This sequence joins TRBV7-2 and TRBJ1-2, with TRBD1 matching 9 bases. Per germline, CDR1 SGHTA and CDR2 FQGNSA. The CDR3 spans 15 residues. CDR3 coding DNA: TGTGCCAGCAGCCCGGGGGTCGGGACAGGGCATGGCTACCCCTTC. Translation: CASSPGVGTGHGYPF.

This clone was recorded only once. The chain links TRBV30 to TRBJ2-2; D possibly corresponds to TRBD2 (5 bases). The germline gives CDR1 GTSNPN, CDR2 SVGIG (reference sequence). The CDR3 contains 14 residues. Trimming stripped 2 bases from V and 1 base from J, with 8 bases between. CDR3 nucleotide sequence: TGTGCCTGGAGTCTGAGCGGGAACACCGGGGAGCTGTTTTTT. Its translation: CAWSLSGNTGELFF.

The chain has TRBV29-1 and TRBJ2-1, with D unclear. CDR3 length: 11 residues. Germline values: CDR1 SQVTM, CDR2 ANQGSEA. V was shortened by 3 bases and J by 10 bases, with 10 bases between the two germline ends. CDR3 in DNA: TGCAGCGTTGAGAGTCTCGGGGAGCAGTTCTTC. This gives the protein CSVESLGEQFF.

The chain recombines TRBV15 with TRBJ2-5; TRBD1 agrees at 9 bases. Germline V gene sequence: CDR1 LNHNV, CDR2 YYDKDF (reference sequence). Trimming at V came to 8 bases and at J to 3 bases, leaving 4 bases not matched to a gene. This CDR3 comprises 13 residues. CDR3 protein: CATLRDREETQYF. CDR3 DNA sequence: TGTGCCACCTTAAGGGACAGGGAAGAGACCCAGTACTTC.

The chain uses TRBV28 and TRBJ2-7; weak D call: TRBD1 (6 bases). The CDR3 covers 13 residues. V lost 5 bases and J lost 3, with 11 bases in between. Germline CDR1 is MDHEN and CDR2 is SYDVKM. The chain's CDR3 is CASSHQGNYEQYF. CDR3 nucleotides: TGTGCCAGCAGTCACCAGGGGAACTACGAGCAGTACTTC.

The V gene is TRBV28, the J gene TRBJ1-2; 7 bases are shared with TRBD1. Losses at the gene ends were 5 bases for V and 2 bases for J; bases not matched to a gene: 5. CDR3 length: 14 amino acids. Germline V gives CDR1 MDHEN, CDR2 SYDVKM. CDR3 sequence (DNA): TGTGCCAGCAGTCGCAGGGGGTACAACTATGGCTACACCTTC. Protein sequence: CASSRRGYNYGYTF.

J is TRBJ2-1 and V is TRBV28, with 10 bases fitting TRBD2. The junction had 11 bases not matched to a gene; V was cut back by 5 bases and J by 7 bases. This CDR3 spans 16 amino acids. Germline V gene sequence: CDR1 MDHEN, CDR2 SYDVKM. CDR3 sequence: CASSTPSGSSFNEQFF. CDR3 in DNA: TGTGCCAGCAGTACCCCTAGCGGGAGTTCGTTTAATGAGCAGTTCTTC.

A note on this clone: Other DNA variants within this sample encode the same CDR3. The V and J genes are TRBV29-1 and TRBJ2-1; D is possibly TRBD2 (7 bases). The germline V gene has CDR1 SQVTM and CDR2 ANQGSEA. This CDR3 is built from 14 residues. V was cut by 5 bases and J by 0 bases, with 11 bases left in between. DNA for the CDR3: TGCAGCGTTTGGGGGGGCAGCTCCTACAATGAGCAGTTCTTC. Its protein is CSVWGGSSYNEQFF.

The chain has TRBV6-5 and TRBJ1-2; 8 nucleotides match TRBD1. The CDR3 has 15 residues. The trim removed 2 bases at V and 0 bases at J, leaving 2 bases unmatched. Germline assignment: CDR1 MNHEY and CDR2 SVGAGI. The CDR3 bases are TGTGCCAGCAGTTACGGGACAGGAACTAACTATGGCTACACCTTC. This sequence encodes CASSYGTGTNYGYTF.

The chain couples TRBV7-6 to TRBJ2-6; weak D call: TRBD1 (6 bases). The CDR3 is 17 residues long. Germline values: CDR1 SGHVS, CDR2 FNYEAQ. Trimming stripped 5 bases from V and 4 bases from J, with 18 bases between. CDR3 nucleotide sequence: TGTGCCAGCAGCCCGCTAAAAACAGGGCCCGGGGCCAACGTCCTGACTTTC. This gives the protein CASSPLKTGPGANVLTF.

In this sample, this clone turned up once. This rearrangement joins TRBV29-1 to TRBJ2-7; possible D gene TRBD1, 5 bases. This CDR3 region has 14 residues. Germline V gene data show CDR1 as SQVTM and CDR2 as ANQGSEA. V was cut by 5 bases and J by 1 base, with 15 bases left in between. The CDR3 DNA is TGCAGCGTTTCTGGAAGACAGTCATCCTACGAGCAGTACTTC. Translated, it gives CSVSGRQSSYEQYF.

The chain carries TRBV25-1 and TRBJ2-5; tentatively, D is TRBD1 (5 bases). The assigned J gene may be wrong: the sequence end matches TRBJ2-7 better. Germline CDR1 reads MGHDK; CDR2 reads SYGVNS. The CDR3 length is 16 residues. The CDR3 is CASSGLQDPFSYEQYF. As DNA, the CDR3 is TGTGCCAGCAGTGGATTACAGGACCCCTTCTCCTACGAGCAGTACTTC.

This chain uses TRBV7-9 with TRBJ2-7, with TRBD2 matching 12 bases. The trim removed 4 bases at V and 5 bases at J, leaving 12 bases unmatched. Germline assignment: CDR1 SEHNR and CDR2 FQNEAQ (reference sequence). CDR3 size: 17 residues. DNA of the CDR3: TGTGCCAGCAGCTCTGGACTAGCGGGGAGGAGGTTCCACGAGCAGTACTTC. Residues: CASSSGLAGRRFHEQYF.

The chain employs TRBV5-5 and TRBJ2-3; D may be TRBD2 (6 bases). Germline V gene data show CDR1 as SGHKS and CDR2 as YYEKEE (reference sequence). Trimming pared 0 bases from V and 5 bases from J, leaving 7 bases between. This CDR3 contains 13 residues. The CDR3 loop reads CASSLGGEDTQYF. The CDR3 coding sequence is TGTGCCAGCAGCTTGGGGGGGGAAGATACGCAGTATTTT.

The J gene is TRBJ1-4, the V gene TRBV4-2, with 7 positions matching TRBD1. Germline lookup yields CDR1 LGHNA and CDR2 YNFKEQ. Germline trimming cut 1 base from V and 4 bases from J; bases unmatched to any gene: 3. This CDR3 is 15 amino acids long. CDR3 bases: TGTGCCAGCAGCCAAGGAACAGGGGATAATGAAAAACTGTTTTTT. The encoded protein is CASSQGTGDNEKLFF.

J is TRBJ2-7 and V is TRBV15; 11 nucleotides match TRBD1. Germline V gene lookup returns CDR1 LNHNV and CDR2 YYDKDF (reference sequence). V shed 3 bases, J shed 3 bases, and the junction held 10 bases outside the gene matches. The CDR3 extends over 17 amino acids. Written as DNA, the CDR3 is TGTGCCACCAGCAGGGGTGGACAGGGGGCCGGGGGCTACGAGCAGTACTTC. Its protein product is CATSRGGQGAGGYEQYF.

This chain joins TRBV7-2 and TRBJ1-1; TRBD1 might be the D (6 bases). CDR3 size: 14 residues. The V gene lost 2 bases and the J gene lost 5 bases, with 12 bases spanning the gap. The germline V gene has CDR1 SGHTA and CDR2 FQGNSA. The CDR3 sequence is CASSLMGQGTEAFF. The CDR3 bases are TGTGCCAGCAGCTTAATGGGGCAGGGGACTGAAGCTTTCTTT.

The rearrangement joins TRBV10-3 to TRBJ2-7, with 11 bases lining up with TRBD1. The V gene's germline CDR1 is ENHRY and CDR2 SYGVKD. Losses at the gene ends were 7 bases for V and 5 bases for J; bases not matched to a gene: 13. CDR3 length: 16 residues. In DNA form, the CDR3 reads TGTGCCATCATGGCTAGTTCGGGACAGGGGGACGACGAGCAGTACTTC. Amino acid sequence: CAIMASSGQGDDEQYF.

The genes are TRBV19 and TRBJ2-2; perhaps TRBD2 as D (5 bases). Trimming shortened V by 5 bases and J by 5 bases, and 12 bases separated the two germline ends. Germline CDR1 reads LNHDA; CDR2 reads SQIVND (reference sequence). The CDR3 has 14 amino acids. The CDR3: CASSRGSGTGELFF. The CDR3 coding sequence is TGTGCCAGTAGTCGTGGGAGTGGAACCGGGGAGCTGTTTTTT.

The chain combines TRBV27 with TRBJ1-5; D remains ambiguous. Germline CDR1 reads MNHEY; CDR2 reads SMNVEV (reference sequence). The CDR3 contains 13 residues. The V end was cut by 8 bases, the J end by 5 bases, with 13 bases between. In DNA, the CDR3 is TGTGCCAGCCGTGTCGCAGTGCATCAGCCCCAGCATTTT. It codes for CASRVAVHQPQHF.

This rearrangement joins TRBV2 to TRBJ1-1; D gene unclear. CDR3 length: 11 residues. Trimming took off 6 bases at V and 5 bases at J, with 7 bases between the two ends. CDR1 and CDR2 from the germline V gene are SNHLY and FYNNEI. CDR3 sequence: CASSTRTEAFF. The CDR3 nucleotides read TGTGCCAGCAGCACGAGAACTGAAGCTTTCTTT.

CDR3 DNA: TGTGCCTGGAAAGGCAGGGTCACCGGGGAGCTGTTTTTT. Translated: CAWKGRVTGELFF. The rearrangement joins TRBV30 to TRBJ2-2; weak D call: TRBD1 (5 bases). The CDR3 has 13 residues. The V and J ends lost 4 bases and 4 bases respectively, with 10 bases between them. Germline V gene lookup returns CDR1 GTSNPN and CDR2 SVGIG (reference sequence).

The rearrangement links TRBV28 to TRBJ1-5; the D gene is possibly TRBD1 (5 bases). CDR3 length equals 15 residues. V lost 7 bases and J 0 bases, leaving 13 bases between the germline ends. CDR1 is MDHEN and CDR2 is SYDVKM in the germline V gene. The CDR3 here is CASTQGLLSNQPQHF. The DNA of the CDR3 is TGTGCCAGCACTCAGGGACTCCTTAGCAATCAGCCCCAGCATTTT.

The J gene is TRBJ2-3, the V gene TRBV11-2; D is uncertain. The germline CDR1 and CDR2 sequences are SGHAT and FQNNGV. V dropped 5 bases and J dropped 2 bases, with 8 bases sitting between them. The CDR3 runs to 13 residues. The CDR3 protein is CASSPGPTDTQYF. CDR3 nucleotides: TGTGCCAGCAGCCCTGGCCCCACAGATACGCAGTATTTT.

With respect to this clone: The junction differs from germline at one of its ends, possibly a read error. The chain links TRBV19 to TRBJ1-5, with 7 bases identical to TRBD1. Per germline, CDR1 LNHDA and CDR2 SQIVND (reference sequence). The CDR3 has 14 residues. CDR3 amino acids: CASNIGQVLTPQNF. As DNA, the CDR3 is TGTGCCAGTAACATCGGACAGGTGCTAACGCCCCAGAATTTT.

The genes are TRBV19 and TRBJ1-5; TRBD1 aligns across 9 bases. This CDR3 has 15 residues. The germline V gene has CDR1 LNHDA and CDR2 SQIVND (reference sequence). V lost 6 bases and J lost 5; bases outside the gene matches: 8. CDR3 in amino acids: CASSTGQGEDQPQHF. Written as DNA, the CDR3 is TGTGCCAGTAGCACGGGACAGGGTGAAGATCAGCCCCAGCATTTT.

The chain recombines TRBV10-3 with TRBJ2-7; tentatively, D is TRBD2 (6 bases). This CDR3 contains 14 residues. The germline gives CDR1 ENHRY, CDR2 SYGVKD. Trimming stripped 3 bases from V and 6 bases from J, with 15 bases between. This CDR3 is CAISDGGGASEQYF. The CDR3, as DNA: TGTGCCATCAGTGACGGTGGCGGGGCAAGCGAGCAGTACTTC.